Below, 15 T cell receptor beta chains from the same sample are listed, as sequenced in a study of shared clonotypes between healthy human individuals. The repertoire was sequenced with immunoSEQ multiplex PCR; TCRdb's copy has only in-frame clones and lacks some. The sample holds 1.5 million to 2.5 million clones, about 94% seen once. Naive CD8 cells lacked CD45RO, underwent positive selection for CCR7 and left out terminally differentiated effector memory CD45RA+ cells. The sample taken for sequencing was naive CD8+ T cells sorted from blood. Receptor source: a man younger than 30 in good health.

This rearrangement joins TRBV27 to TRBJ2-7, with 7 bases identical to TRBD2. The CDR3 totals 17 residues. V dropped 5 bases and J dropped 2; count of bases not matched to a gene: 15. CDR1 and CDR2 (germline): MNHEY, SMNVEV (reference sequence). CDR3 DNA sequence: TGTGCCAGCAGTCCGCTGCCCTCGCTAGCGGTCCCCTACGAGCAGTACTTC. The encoded protein is CASSPLPSLAVPYEQYF.

The genes are TRBV16 and TRBJ1-5, with 12 bases fitting TRBD1. The CDR3 is 15 amino acids. Germline assignment: CDR1 KGHSY and CDR2 FQNENV. The V gene end was trimmed by 4 bases and the J gene end by 8 bases; junction bases not matched to a gene: 6. In nucleotides, the CDR3 is TGTGCCAGCAGCCCGGGACAGGGGGCTTGGGAGCCCCAGCATTTT. Its protein is CASSPGQGAWEPQHF.

The chain is built from TRBV6-1 and TRBJ2-7; TRBD1 is a possible D gene (5 bases). Trimming shortened V by 1 base and J by 0 bases, and 13 bases separated the two germline ends. Looked up from germline, CDR1 is MNHNS and CDR2 is SASEGT. The CDR3 length is 16 residues. CDR3 residues: CASSEGWQGTSYEQYF. The DNA for the CDR3 is TGTGCCAGCAGTGAAGGTTGGCAGGGTACCTCCTACGAGCAGTACTTC.

This sequence joins TRBV19 and TRBJ2-5; the match to TRBD1 covers 9 bases. This CDR3 comprises 15 residues. V lost 6 bases and J lost 0; bases outside the gene matches: 5. The V gene's germline CDR1 is LNHDA and CDR2 SQIVND (reference sequence). The CDR3 DNA reads as TGTGCCAGTAGCCCGACAGGGGGGAACCAAGAGACCCAGTACTTC. Its translation is CASSPTGGNQETQYF.

Note on this clone: The same CDR3 can be traced to other DNA sequences in this sample. J is TRBJ2-7 and V is TRBV4-1; no reliable D call. CDR3 length: 13 residues. Germline V gene data show CDR1 as MGHRA and CDR2 as YSYEKL. Trimming took 0 bases from V and 4 from J, leaving 7 bases between them. The CDR3, as DNA: TGCGCCAGCAGCCAAGACCCCAGGTACGAGCAGTACTTC. Amino acid sequence: CASSQDPRYEQYF.

V usage is TRBV19 and J usage is TRBJ2-7; 10 bases are a match to TRBD2. Germline V gene sequence: CDR1 LNHDA, CDR2 SQIVND (reference sequence). The CDR3 runs 16 residues. The J segment lost 2 bases and the V segment lost 1 base, leaving 5 bases of the junction unmatched. For the CDR3, the DNA is TGTGCCAGTAGTATAGGGGTCGGACTAGCGGCCTACGAGCAGTACTTC. As protein: CASSIGVGLAAYEQYF. Full variable domain (missing parts from reference TRBV19 and TRBJ2-7): DGGITQSPKYLFRKEGQNVTLSCEQNLNHDAMYWYRQDPGQGLRLIYYSQIVNDFQKGDIAEGYSVSREKKESFPLTVTSAQKNPTAFYLCASSIGVGLAAYEQYFGPGTRLTVT.

The chain links TRBV7-6 to TRBJ2-5; the match to TRBD1 covers 9 bases. In germline, CDR1 is SGHVS, CDR2 FNYEAQ. This CDR3 comprises 17 residues. V lost 3 bases to trimming and J lost 4 bases; unmatched junction nucleotides: 12. This CDR3 is CASSLLGSLDRGETQYF. The CDR3 DNA reads TGTGCCAGCAGCTTGTTGGGGTCTTTGGACAGGGGAGAGACCCAGTACTTC.

CDR3 coding DNA: TGCGCCAGCACCGACCCGGAGAACTATAATTCACCCCTCCACTTT. Its translation: CASTDPENYNSPLHF. This chain links TRBV4-1 with TRBJ1-6; no firm D call. This CDR3 has 15 residues. Trimming pared 7 bases from V and 3 bases from J, leaving 13 bases between. The germline V gene has CDR1 MGHRA and CDR2 YSYEKL.

This chain joins TRBV2 and TRBJ2-7; D gene uncertain. The CDR3 totals 10 residues. Trimming pared 6 bases from V and 5 bases from J, leaving 5 bases between. CDR1 is SNHLY and CDR2 is FYNNEI in the germline V gene. The CDR3 loop is CASRTNEQYF. The CDR3 nucleotides are TGTGCCAGCAGGACCAACGAGCAGTACTTC.

The chain uses TRBV5-5 and TRBJ2-7; no clear D. This CDR3 is built from 14 residues. V dropped 1 base and J dropped 4 bases, with 12 bases sitting between them. Per germline, CDR1 SGHKS and CDR2 YYEKEE (reference sequence). The CDR3 nucleotides read TGTGCCAGCAGCTTGACGGCCTTCGGGTACGAGCAGTACTTC. This translates into CASSLTAFGYEQYF.

CDR3 DNA sequence: TGTGCCAGCACCCCTTTTCAGGGGAACGACGAGCAGTACTTC. Residues: CASTPFQGNDEQYF. The genes are TRBV5-4 and TRBJ2-7; D might be TRBD1 (6 bases). Germline V lookup: CDR1 SGHNT, CDR2 YYREEE (reference sequence). The CDR3 covers 14 residues. V was shortened by 6 bases and J by 5 bases, with 18 bases between the two germline ends.

This chain uses TRBV29-1 with TRBJ2-7, with TRBD2 matching over 10 bases. The CDR3 spans 15 residues. The ends lost 7 bases at V and 0 bases at J; junction bases unmatched: 9. The V gene's germline CDR1 is SQVTM and CDR2 ANQGSEA. In nucleotides, the CDR3 is TGCAGCGGTGCCGGGACTAGCGATAGCTCCTACGAGCAGTACTTC. Its protein product is CSGAGTSDSSYEQYF.

The rearrangement uses TRBV7-3 and TRBJ2-7; D perhaps matches TRBD2 (7 bases). The CDR3 has 15 residues. V lost 4 bases and J lost 1, with 14 bases in between. Germline V gives CDR1 SGHTA, CDR2 FQGTGA. The CDR3 is CASSWGGGPSYEQYF. Written as DNA, the CDR3 is TGTGCCAGCAGCTGGGGGGGCGGCCCATCCTACGAGCAGTACTTC.

This chain joins TRBV7-9 and TRBJ1-1; possible D gene TRBD1, 5 bases. Germline V lookup: CDR1 SEHNR, CDR2 FQNEAQ (reference sequence). CDR3 length: 15 residues. Trimming took 1 base from V and 5 from J, leaving 14 bases between them. CDR3 nucleotide sequence: TGTGCCAGCAGCTTAGGACGGGACCTCAGTACTGAAGCTTTCTTT. Its protein is CASSLGRDLSTEAFF.

With regard to this clone: The same CDR3 also results from other DNA sequences found in this sample. The chain carries TRBV6-6 and TRBJ2-7, with TRBD1 matching 7 bases. This CDR3 has 12 amino acids. Germline-derived CDR1 and CDR2 are MNHNY and SVGAGI (reference sequence). Trimming at V came to 5 bases and at J to 7 bases, leaving 5 bases not matched to a gene. The CDR3 region is CASSLDRAEQYF. CDR3 DNA: TGTGCCAGCAGTCTCGACAGGGCGGAGCAGTACTTC.